The 2 T cell receptor beta chains given below trace back to one sample, sequenced in a study of beta chain features in type 1 diabetes. Every bit of the isolated RNA underwent reverse transcription, so sequencing read expressed TCRB transcripts. This table comes from immunoSEQ multiplex PCR, and its TCRdb copy is limited to in-frame clones, with some not included. Among about 360,000 clones listed, approximately 12% were seen once. Input material: naive CD4+ T cells from blood. Source of these receptors: a man in his late teens or twenties in good health.

This clone was counted only a few times. The genes are TRBV30 and TRBJ2-3; tentative D call: TRBD1 (5 bases). Germline-derived CDR1 and CDR2 are GTSNPN and SVGIG (reference sequence). Trimming removed 4 bases from V and 0 bases from J, with 8 bases in between. The CDR3 consists of 13 residues. The CDR3, as DNA: TGTGCCTGGACAGGGTTGAGCACAGATACGCAGTATTTT. This codes for CAWTGLSTDTQYF.

This clone came up a few times. CDR3 in amino acids: CASRTTSLREQYF. CDR3 DNA sequence: TGTGCCAGCAGGACGACTAGTCTACGCGAGCAGTACTTC. The chain combines TRBV28 with TRBJ2-7, with D possibly being TRBD2 (6 bases). CDR1 and CDR2 from the germline V gene are MDHEN and SYDVKM. V was cut by 6 bases and J by 6 bases, with 15 bases left in between. CDR3 size: 13 residues.